This entry concerns a single T cell receptor beta chain. The antigen is not known. Isolation of CD4+ T cells took place after nine to ten days of culture. Germline CDR1 MDHEN, CDR2 SYDVKM. With 6 bases removed from V and 1 base from J, the gap between germline ends came to 9 bases. The CDR3 consists of 13 residues. The protocol was immunoSEQ multiplex PCR, while the TCRdb copy is restricted to in-frame clones and leaves out a portion. The sample lists about 38,000 clones; 82% were seen once. The data derive from a study of vaccination effects on CD4 cells after COVID-19. The sample was CD4+ T cells from PBMCs cultured without peptide, taken before COVID-19 vaccination. The chain employs TRBV28 and TRBJ1-1; TRBD1 is a possible D gene (6 bases). The TCR sequence derives from a human donor who received a COVID-19 vaccine. In DNA form, the CDR3 reads TGTGCCAGCAGGTTACAGGGGAACACTGAAGCTTTCTTT. Amino acids: CASRLQGNTEAFF.